A selection of T cell receptor beta chains follows, all from one sample in a study of blood T cell repertoires in COVID-19. Assay used: immunoSEQ multiplex PCR; TCRdb lists only in-frame clones, some missing. Of about 260,000 clones in the sample, 75% to 90% are singletons; the top ten hold about 1.6%. The sequenced sample was peripheral blood. These receptors were obtained from a woman aged 40-49 years who had recovered from COVID-19. CDR3s include the opening cysteine and the closing phenylalanine or tryptophan. The order of the fields is D gene, J gene, clone size, V gene, CDR3 protein, CDR3 DNA. A D gene is named only where the DNA matches it firmly. Not all rows give a size; the values are once, few, many and, for expanded clones, a class.

D: TRBD2
J: TRBJ2-3
size: NA
V: TRBV7-2
CDR3: CASSLGRGTSGYF
DNA: TGTGCCAGCAGCTTAGGGAGGGGGACTAGCGGATATTTT

D: TRBD1
J: TRBJ2-5
size: NA
V: TRBV30
CDR3: CAWSRTGGREAQYF
DNA: TGTGCCTGGAGCAGGACAGGGGGCCGGGAGGCCCAGTACTTC

D: NA
J: TRBJ1-2
size: NA
V: TRBV27
CDR3: CASSFSAGPYGYTF
DNA: TGTGCCAGCAGTTTCTCTGCAGGGCCATATGGCTACACCTTC

D: NA
J: TRBJ1-5
size: once
V: TRBV12-3/TRBV12-4
CDR3: CASSLERWPQHF
DNA: TGTGCCAGCAGTTTAGAGAGGTGGCCCCAGCATTTT

D: TRBD1
J: TRBJ1-6
size: NA
V: TRBV6-5
CDR3: CASSLDRNSPLHF
DNA: TGTGCCAGCAGCCTGGACAGGAATTCACCCCTCCACTTT

D: NA
J: TRBJ1-1
size: NA
V: TRBV7-3
CDR3: CASSLVTESEAFF
DNA: TGTGCCAGCAGCTTAGTTACGGAGTCTGAAGCTTTCTTT

D: TRBD1
J: TRBJ2-1
size: NA
V: TRBV3-1/TRBV3-2
CDR3: CASSHAASGTGEPVDEQFF
DNA: TGTGCCAGCAGCCACGCCGCCTCCGGGACAGGGGAGCCAGTGGATGAGCAGTTCTTC

D: TRBD1
J: TRBJ2-5
size: NA
V: TRBV24-1
CDR3: CATGESRTGEETQYF
DNA: TGTGCCACCGGGGAGAGTCGGACAGGGGAAGAGACCCAGTACTTC

D: NA
J: TRBJ2-7
size: NA
V: TRBV6-5
CDR3: CASSMWATDSYEQYF
DNA: TGTGCCAGCAGTATGTGGGCAACTGACTCCTACGAGCAGTACTTC

D: TRBD2
J: TRBJ2-7
size: NA
V: TRBV2
CDR3: CASSEGGGTFYEQYF
DNA: TGTGCCAGCAGTGAGGGCGGGGGGACCTTCTACGAGCAGTACTTC

D: NA
J: TRBJ2-5
size: few
V: TRBV5-5
CDR3: CASSLIARETQYF
DNA: TGTGCCAGCAGCTTGATAGCGCGGGAGACCCAGTACTTC

D: TRBD1
J: TRBJ1-1
size: NA
V: TRBV3-1/TRBV3-2
CDR3: CASSPLSGQGTSGGTEAFF
DNA: TGTGCCAGCAGCCCTCTGTCGGGACAGGGGACTTCTGGGGGCACTGAAGCTTTCTTT

D: TRBD2
J: TRBJ2-3
size: NA
V: TRBV2
CDR3: CASSSFGRGSTDTQYF
DNA: TGTGCCAGCAGCTCCTTCGGGCGGGGGAGCACAGATACGCAGTATTTT

D: NA
J: TRBJ1-1
size: NA
V: TRBV6-4
CDR3: CASSDGTGSFF
DNA: TGTGCCAGCAGTGACGGCACGGGTTCTTTCTTT

D: NA
J: TRBJ2-7
size: few
V: TRBV19
CDR3: CASAGTAWTEQYF
DNA: TGTGCCAGTGCCGGGACTGCTTGGACCGAGCAGTACTTC

D: NA
J: TRBJ1-5
size: once
V: TRBV19
CDR3: CASMPGYSNQPQHF
DNA: TGTGCCAGTATGCCAGGGTATAGCAATCAGCCCCAGCATTTT

D: TRBD1
J: TRBJ1-3
size: NA
V: TRBV5-1
CDR3: CASSTSEGAAGNTIYF
DNA: TGCGCCAGCAGCACTTCCGAGGGGGCCGCAGGAAACACCATATATTTT

D: TRBD1
J: TRBJ1-2
size: NA
V: TRBV24-1
CDR3: CATSGAGDRGGVGYGYTF
DNA: TGTGCCACCAGTGGAGCCGGTGACAGGGGAGGGGTAGGCTATGGCTACACCTTC

D: NA
J: TRBJ2-3
size: NA
V: TRBV25-1
CDR3: CASSESNRPDTQYF
DNA: TGTGCCAGCAGTGAATCGAACAGGCCAGATACGCAGTATTTT

D: NA
J: TRBJ2-5
size: NA
V: TRBV4-2
CDR3: CASSLGGRETQYF
DNA: TGTGCCAGCAGCCTAGGAGGTCGGGAGACCCAGTACTTC

D: NA
J: TRBJ1-5
size: few
V: TRBV2
CDR3: CASSLRTRGDQPQHF
DNA: TGTGCCAGCAGTCTTCGTACACGGGGGGATCAGCCCCAGCATTTT

D: TRBD1
J: TRBJ2-5
size: NA
V: TRBV7-9
CDR3: CASSYRDSQETQYF
DNA: TGTGCCAGCAGCTACCGGGACAGCCAAGAGACCCAGTACTTC

D: NA
J: TRBJ1-2
size: NA
V: TRBV7-2
CDR3: CASSFGTGFGYTF
DNA: TGTGCCAGCAGCTTTGGAACAGGGTTCGGCTACACCTTC

D: TRBD1
J: TRBJ1-2
size: NA
V: TRBV2
CDR3: CASSGQGANYGYTF
DNA: TGTGCCAGCTCCGGACAGGGAGCTAACTATGGCTACACCTTC

D: TRBD1
J: TRBJ1-1
size: NA
V: TRBV9
CDR3: CASSAGTGAARTEAFF
DNA: TGTGCCAGCAGCGCCGGGACAGGGGCCGCCCGTACTGAAGCTTTCTTT

D: NA
J: TRBJ2-5
size: NA
V: TRBV6-5
CDR3: CASSYWLGRGETQYF
DNA: TGTGCCAGCAGTTACTGGCTAGGGCGCGGGGAGACCCAGTACTTC

D: TRBD2
J: TRBJ2-3
size: NA
V: TRBV5-6
CDR3: CASTTAGGPSDTQYF
DNA: TGTGCCAGCACCACAGCGGGGGGGCCATCAGATACGCAGTATTTT

D: NA
J: TRBJ1-5
size: NA
V: TRBV5-6
CDR3: CASSLLMQVDQPQHF
DNA: TGTGCCAGCAGCTTGCTGATGCAGGTTGATCAGCCCCAGCATTTT

D: NA
J: TRBJ1-6
size: NA
V: TRBV9
CDR3: CASSVGGSHNSPLHF
DNA: TGTGCCAGCAGCGTTGGCGGTTCACATAATTCACCCCTCCACTTT